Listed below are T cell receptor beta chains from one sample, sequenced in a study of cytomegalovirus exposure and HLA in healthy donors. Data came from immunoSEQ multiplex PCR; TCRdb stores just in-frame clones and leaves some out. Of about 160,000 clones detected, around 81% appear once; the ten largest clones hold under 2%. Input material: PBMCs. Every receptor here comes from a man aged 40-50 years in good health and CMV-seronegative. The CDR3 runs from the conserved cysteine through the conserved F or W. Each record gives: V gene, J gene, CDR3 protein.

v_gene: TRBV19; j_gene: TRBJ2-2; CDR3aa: CASRNSGRTGELFF
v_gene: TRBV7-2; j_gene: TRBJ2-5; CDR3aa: CASSSRGAQETQYF
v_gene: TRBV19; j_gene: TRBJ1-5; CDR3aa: CASSIPGGGNQPQHF
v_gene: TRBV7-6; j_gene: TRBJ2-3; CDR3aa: CASSLTGAGDTQYF
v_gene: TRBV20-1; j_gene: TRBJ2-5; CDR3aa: CSANTGETQYF
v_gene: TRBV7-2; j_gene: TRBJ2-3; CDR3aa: CASSPGWSTDTQYF
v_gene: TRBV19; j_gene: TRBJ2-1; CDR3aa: CASSMSDGRSYNEQFF
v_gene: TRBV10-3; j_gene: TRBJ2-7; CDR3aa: CAISDPGTSGTF
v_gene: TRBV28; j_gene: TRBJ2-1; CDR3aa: CASSSPGSGRAGEQFF
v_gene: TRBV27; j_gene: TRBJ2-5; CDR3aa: CVSSPRAGGFETQYF
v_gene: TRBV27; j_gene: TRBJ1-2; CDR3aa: CASSNRNYGYTF
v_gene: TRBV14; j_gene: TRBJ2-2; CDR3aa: CASSRLGLAGETGELFF
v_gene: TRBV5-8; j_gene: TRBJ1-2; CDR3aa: CASSYGQGVAGYTF
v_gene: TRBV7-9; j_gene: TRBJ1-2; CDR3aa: CASSQGTARGYTF
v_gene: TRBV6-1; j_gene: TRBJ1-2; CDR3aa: CASSERDRGAYGYTF
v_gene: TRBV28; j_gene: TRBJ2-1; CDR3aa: CASNRQGSYNEQFF
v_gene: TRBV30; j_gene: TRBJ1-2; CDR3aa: CAWSVGPGGGYGYTF
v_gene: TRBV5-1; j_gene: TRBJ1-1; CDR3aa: CASSLIGPPNTEAFF
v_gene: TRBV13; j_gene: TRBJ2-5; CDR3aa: CASSARDSLFETQYF
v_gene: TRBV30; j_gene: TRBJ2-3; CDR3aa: CAWAIRGRAQPTQYF
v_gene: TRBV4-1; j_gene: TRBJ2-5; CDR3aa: CASSQGIGLVQETQYF
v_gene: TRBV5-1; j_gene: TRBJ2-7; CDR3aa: CASSLGLAGAYEQYF